The rows below give T cell receptor beta chains drawn from one sample of a study of OX40 agonist ivuxolimab in advanced cancers. Profiling relied on immunoSEQ multiplex PCR, and the TCRdb table lists in-frame clones only, not all of them. The profile covers 45,000 to 60,000 clones, with roughly 83% appearing a single time and about 1% taken by the ten largest. The source material was CD4+ or CD8+ T cells sorted from blood, sampled in a trial of the OX40 agonist ivuxolimab. Every receptor here comes from an adult with an advanced solid tumor such as melanoma, head and neck, liver or kidney cancer. CDR3s include the opening cysteine and the closing phenylalanine or tryptophan. D genes are given only for firm matches. Rows may omit the clone size; those that give it use once, few, many or a size class.

TRBJ2-7	.	15	TRBV4-1	.	TGCGCCAGCAGCCAATCGCCCTGGAGCTCCTACGAGCAGTACTTC	CASSQSPWSSYEQYF
TRBJ2-5	.	16	TRBV10-3	TRBD2	TGTGCCATCAGCAAACAGCGGGAGGCCATACAAGAGACCCAGTACTTC	CAISKQREAIQETQYF
TRBJ2-7	.	15	TRBV27	TRBD2	TGTGCCAGCAGTTGGCAGACTAGCGGGAACTACGAGCAGTACTTC	CASSWQTSGNYEQYF
TRBJ2-3	.	16	TRBV5-1	TRBD1	TGCGCCAGCAGCTTGGCCGGACAGGGTGGCGCAGATACGCAGTATTTT	CASSLAGQGGADTQYF
TRBJ2-1	.	13	TRBV19	.	TGTGCCAGTAGTATAGGGTTGAGGAATGAGCAGTTCTTC	CASSIGLRNEQFF
TRBJ2-5	.	16	TRBV14	TRBD2	TGTGCCAGCAGCCATACCATAGCGGGAGCGGGAGAGACCCAGTACTTC	CASSHTIAGAGETQYF
TRBJ2-1	few	16	TRBV19	TRBD2	TGTGCCAGTAGTTTGGGACTAGCGGGAGTGAACAATGAGCAGTTCTTC	CASSLGLAGVNNEQFF
TRBJ2-1	.	12	TRBV27	.	TGTGCCAGTCTTAATGAGGGGAATGAGCAGTTCTTC	CASLNEGNEQFF
TRBJ2-5	.	16	TRBV7-9	TRBD2	TGTGCCAGCAGCCCGTTAGCGGGGGGGACCTGGGAGACCCAGTACTTC	CASSPLAGGTWETQYF
TRBJ2-1	.	12	TRBV19	TRBD2	TGTGCCAGTAGTATGGCGGGAGGAGTACCGTTCTTC	CASSMAGGVPFF
TRBJ1-4	.	13	TRBV5-1	.	TGCGCCAGCAGCTGGACGGGGAATGAAAAACTGTTTTTT	CASSWTGNEKLFF
TRBJ1-2	.	16	TRBV7-9	TRBD1	TGTGCCAGCAGCTCCCGCACAGGGGCCGGTAACTATGGCTACACCTTC	CASSSRTGAGNYGYTF
TRBJ2-5	.	12	TRBV7-9	.	TGTGCCAGCAGCCCAGAGGGTGGAGCCCAGTACTTC	CASSPEGGAQYF
TRBJ1-6	once	15	TRBV6-5	.	TGTGCCAGCACTGCCTCCGGACAGAATAATTCACCCCTCCACTTT	CASTASGQNNSPLHF
TRBJ2-2	once	14	TRBV19	TRBD1	TGTGCCAGTAGGAGACAGGGGGACACCGGGGAGCTGTTTTTT	CASRRQGDTGELFF
TRBJ1-3	.	14	TRBV7-9	.	TGTGCCAGCAGTGGGTCAGAAGGAGGAAACACCATATATTTT	CASSGSEGGNTIYF
TRBJ1-5	.	14	TRBV6-1	.	TGTGCCAGCAGTAATCAGGGTAGCAATCAGCCCCAGCATTTT	CASSNQGSNQPQHF
TRBJ2-3	.	13	TRBV5-1	.	TGCGCCAGCAGCTTGGGGAAAGCAGATACGCAGTATTTT	CASSLGKADTQYF
TRBJ2-6	.	16	TRBV7-6	.	TGTGCCAGCAGCTTAGTCTCTCACTCTGGGGCCAACGTCCTGACTTTC	CASSLVSHSGANVLTF
TRBJ2-7	.	16	TRBV18	.	TGTGCCAGCTCACCGAGCGGTGGATTCTTCGCCTACGAGCAGTACTTC	CASSPSGGFFAYEQYF
TRBJ2-7	.	15	TRBV18	TRBD1	TGTGCCAGCTCACCGGGGACAGGAACTACCTACGAGCAGTACTTC	CASSPGTGTTYEQYF
TRBJ2-2	.	15	TRBV2	.	TGTGCCAGCAAGAGGGACCTAGGGAACACCGGGGAGCTGTTTTTT	CASKRDLGNTGELFF
TRBJ2-7	few	11	TRBV11-2	.	TGTGCCAGCAGCTCAGCATACGAGCAGTACTTC	CASSSAYEQYF
TRBJ2-6	.	16	TRBV5-4	.	TGTGCCAGCAGCTTGGCGGTTTCCTCTGGGGCCAACGTCCTGACTTTC	CASSLAVSSGANVLTF
TRBJ2-5	.	14	TRBV5-1	.	TGCGCCAGCAGAACCGGGACATTACAAGAGACCCAGTACTTC	CASRTGTLQETQYF
TRBJ1-5	.	16	TRBV2	.	TGTGCAACAGGCGGGACGGAGTCGTATAGCAATCAGCCCCAGCATTTT	CATGGTESYSNQPQHF
TRBJ1-4	.	16	TRBV4-1	TRBD1	TGCGCCAGCAGCCATCAGGGGGGCGATAGTACGGAAAAACTGTTTTTT	CASSHQGGDSTEKLFF
TRBJ2-5	.	15	TRBV30	.	TGTGCCTGGACCTCTCGAGACTACCTCACGGGGACCCAGTACTTC	CAWTSRDYLTGTQYF
TRBJ1-1	.	13	TRBV11-1	.	TGTGCCAGCAGCTCCGGGCTCGGGACTGAAGCTTTCTTT	CASSSGLGTEAFF
TRBJ2-5	.	16	TRBV5-1	TRBD1	TGCGCCAGCAGCTTGGCCGCACAGGGGGCCATGGAGACCCAGTACTTC	CASSLAAQGAMETQYF
TRBJ2-7	.	11	TRBV6-6	TRBD1	TGTGCCAGTCGGGACAGCTACGAGCAGTACTTC	CASRDSYEQYF
TRBJ1-3	.	15	TRBV6-6	TRBD1	TGTGCCAGCAGTCTTGACAGGGAGCGAGGAAACACCATATATTTT	CASSLDRERGNTIYF
TRBJ2-1	.	16	TRBV29-1	.	TGCAGCGTTGGCCCCGGGACCCCCTTCTCCTACAATGAGCAGTTCTTC	CSVGPGTPFSYNEQFF
TRBJ2-2	few	18	TRBV9	TRBD1	TGTGCCAGCAGCGTAGATCCGGGACAGGGGGCGCTCACCGGGGAGCTGTTTTTT	CASSVDPGQGALTGELFF
TRBJ2-1	.	11	TRBV15	.	TGTGCCACCAGCAGAGAGCGGGTTGAGTTCTTC	CATSRERVEFF
TRBJ2-1	.	13	TRBV2	.	TGTGCCAGCACCACGGACAGATACAATGAGCAGTTCTTC	CASTTDRYNEQFF
TRBJ1-4	.	16	TRBV5-1	.	TGCGCCAGCAGCGCCCCCATGGGAGGGCTTAATGAAAAACTGTTTTTT	CASSAPMGGLNEKLFF
TRBJ2-3	.	14	TRBV7-9	TRBD1	TGTGCCAGCAGGATTCAGGGGGCAGCAGATACGCAGTATTTT	CASRIQGAADTQYF
TRBJ1-5	once	13	TRBV19	.	TGTGCCAGTAGAACCCTAGAGGGCCAGCCCCAGCATTTT	CASRTLEGQPQHF
TRBJ1-5	.	16	TRBV19	.	TGTGCCAGTAGTAGAGGCGAAGGGGGGTTAGGTCAGCCCCAGCATTTT	CASSRGEGGLGQPQHF
TRBJ1-3	.	13	TRBV9	.	TGTGCCAGCGCACGGGGGTTTGGAAACACCATATATTTT	CASARGFGNTIYF
TRBJ2-3	.	16	TRBV6-6	.	TGTGCCAGCAGTTACTCGGGAAGCAGCGGCACAGATACGCAGTATTTT	CASSYSGSSGTDTQYF
TRBJ1-4	.	15	TRBV28	.	TGTGCCAGCTCCTCGTGGACTGGATATCGGGAAAAACTGTTTTTT	CASSSWTGYREKLFF
TRBJ1-2	medium-sized	15	TRBV2	TRBD1	TGTGCCAGCAGTGCCCAGGGGGCGCAGAGCTATGGCTACACCTTC	CASSAQGAQSYGYTF
TRBJ2-2	.	14	TRBV10-3	TRBD1	TGTGCCATCAGTTGGACAGGGAACACCGGGGAGCTGTTTTTT	CAISWTGNTGELFF
TRBJ2-7	.	15	TRBV28	.	TGTGCCAGCAGGGTCCACGGGGCGGGAACCTACGAGCAGTACTTC	CASRVHGAGTYEQYF
TRBJ1-6	once	15	TRBV6-6	.	TGTGCCAGCACCAGCCGTAGCTCCTATAATTCACCCCTCCACTTT	CASTSRSSYNSPLHF
TRBJ2-5	.	16	TRBV4-1	TRBD1	TGCGCCAGCAGCCTCACAGGGGGCGCGTTTTCAGAGACCCAGTACTTC	CASSLTGGAFSETQYF
TRBJ1-5	.	12	TRBV10-3	.	TGTGCCATCAGTCCTACTGCGGAACCCCAGCATTTT	CAISPTAEPQHF
TRBJ2-7	once	15	TRBV27	.	TGTGCCAGCAGTTATGGCTGGGACTCCCCGTACGAGCAGTACTTC	CASSYGWDSPYEQYF
TRBJ2-1	few	12	TRBV30	TRBD2	TGTGCCTGGAGTGGGCTAGCGGGGGAGCAGTTCTTC	CAWSGLAGEQFF
TRBJ1-1	.	13	TRBV2	.	TGTGCCAGCAGTCGGGACCCTAACACTGAAGCTTTCTTT	CASSRDPNTEAFF
TRBJ1-1	.	12	TRBV6-5	.	TGTGCCAGCCATTCCGGGGGTTTGTTTGCTTTCTTT	CASHSGGLFAFF
TRBJ2-7	.	18	TRBV5-1	TRBD2	TGCGCCAGCAGCGCGACGCCGGGACTAGCAGTTACCATCTACGAGCAGTACTTC	CASSATPGLAVTIYEQYF
TRBJ1-3	.	15	TRBV6-5	.	TGTGCCAGCAGCACACTGGTGGCCTCTGGAAACACCATATATTTT	CASSTLVASGNTIYF